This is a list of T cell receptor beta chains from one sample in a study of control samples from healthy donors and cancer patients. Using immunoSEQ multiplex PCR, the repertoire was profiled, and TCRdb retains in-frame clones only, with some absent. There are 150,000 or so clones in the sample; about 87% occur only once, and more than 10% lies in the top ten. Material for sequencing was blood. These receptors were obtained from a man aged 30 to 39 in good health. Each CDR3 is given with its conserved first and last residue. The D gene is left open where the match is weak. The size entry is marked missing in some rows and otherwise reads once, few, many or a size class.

CDR3: CASSLLETQYF
DNA: TGTGCCAGCAGCCTCCTAGAGACCCAGTACTTC
V: TRBV3-1/TRBV3-2
length: 11
size: once
D: NA
J: TRBJ2-5

CDR3: CASGGLAGGMDEQFF
DNA: TGTGCCAGCGGGGGACTAGCGGGGGGCATGGATGAGCAGTTCTTC
V: TRBV2
length: 15
size: NA
D: TRBD2
J: TRBJ2-1

CDR3: CASSVEGNSGNTIYF
DNA: TGTGCCAGCAGCGTAGAAGGGAACTCTGGAAACACCATATATTTT
V: TRBV9
length: 15
size: NA
D: NA
J: TRBJ1-3

CDR3: CASSVGTGEGTEAFF
DNA: TGTGCCAGCAGCGTAGGGACAGGGGAGGGCACTGAAGCTTTCTTT
V: TRBV7-2
length: 15
size: NA
D: TRBD1
J: TRBJ1-1

CDR3: CASSTRFDGYTF
DNA: TGTGCCAGCAGTACCCGTTTCGATGGCTACACCTTC
V: TRBV28
length: 12
size: NA
D: NA
J: TRBJ1-2

CDR3: CASSYVAGGHTEAFF
DNA: TGCGCCAGCAGCTACGTCGCGGGGGGACACACTGAAGCTTTCTTT
V: TRBV5-1
length: 15
size: NA
D: NA
J: TRBJ1-1

CDR3: CASSRVTGELFF
DNA: TGCGCCAGCAGCCGCGTGACCGGGGAGCTGTTTTTT
V: TRBV4-1
length: 12
size: NA
D: NA
J: TRBJ2-2

CDR3: CASTGGTGTTNSPLHF
DNA: TGTGCCAGCACCGGGGGGACAGGGACAACAAATTCACCCCTCCACTTT
V: TRBV2
length: 16
size: NA
D: TRBD1
J: TRBJ1-6

CDR3: CASSVGQPNTEAFF
DNA: TGTGCCAGCAGTGTGGGACAGCCGAACACTGAAGCTTTCTTT
V: TRBV2
length: 14
size: once
D: TRBD1
J: TRBJ1-1

CDR3: CASSLKAGYTEAFF
DNA: TGTGCCAGCAGTTTGAAGGCGGGCTACACTGAAGCTTTCTTT
V: TRBV28
length: 14
size: NA
D: NA
J: TRBJ1-1

CDR3: CASSFAYGVDTEAFF
DNA: TGTGCCAGCAGCTTCGCTTATGGGGTGGACACTGAAGCTTTCTTT
V: TRBV11-1
length: 15
size: NA
D: NA
J: TRBJ1-1

CDR3: CSARAGYEQYF
DNA: TGCAGTGCTAGAGCGGGCTACGAGCAGTACTTC
V: TRBV20-1
length: 11
size: NA
D: NA
J: TRBJ2-7

CDR3: CASSDLQGAVTLDAFF
DNA: TGTGCCAGCAGTGACCTACAGGGGGCAGTGACTCTCGATGCTTTCTTT
V: TRBV6-1
length: 16
size: once
D: TRBD1
J: TRBJ1-1

CDR3: CASSQDEEGQYF
DNA: TGTGCCAGCAGCCAAGATGAGGAGGGTCAGTACTTC
V: TRBV3-1/TRBV3-2
length: 12
size: NA
D: NA
J: TRBJ2-4

CDR3: CASGLGSGNPDEQFF
DNA: TGTGCTAGTGGTTTGGGGTCGGGAAATCCGGATGAGCAGTTCTTC
V: TRBV12-5
length: 15
size: NA
D: NA
J: TRBJ2-1

CDR3: CASSPEKNTEAFF
DNA: TGTGCCAGCTCACCAGAGAAAAACACTGAAGCTTTCTTT
V: TRBV18
length: 13
size: NA
D: NA
J: TRBJ1-1

CDR3: CASSLGTRLQPQHF
DNA: TGTGCCAGCAGCTTGGGGACTCGTCTGCAGCCCCAGCATTTT
V: TRBV7-9
length: 14
size: once
D: NA
J: TRBJ1-5